Following are 9 T cell receptor beta chains from one sample sequenced in a study of blood T cell repertoires in COVID-19. Method: immunoSEQ multiplex PCR; TCRdb's copy keeps in-frame clones and lacks some. The sample has about 380,000 clones; over 65% are singletons. Sequencing used peripheral blood. Receptor source: a human donor with acute or convalescent COVID-19. The donor label of this sample is uncertain.

The chain joins TRBV2 to TRBJ2-7, with D unclear. V shed 1 base and J shed 5 bases, with 9 bases lying between them. CDR3 length equals 13 residues. CDR1 is SNHLY and CDR2 is FYNNEI in the germline V gene. CDR3 sequence: CASSEEVAHEQYF. As DNA, the CDR3 is TGTGCCAGCAGTGAAGAGGTAGCCCACGAGCAGTACTTC.

The rearrangement uses TRBV7-9 and TRBJ1-5, with 8 bases lining up with TRBD1. Trimming at V came to 3 bases and at J to 3 bases, leaving 7 bases not matched to a gene. The CDR3 sequence is 16 residues long. In germline, CDR1 is SEHNR, CDR2 FQNEAQ (reference sequence). The CDR3 DNA follows: TGTGCCAGCAGCTTGGGTGGGACAGGACTCAATCAGCCCCAGCATTTT. It is translated as CASSLGGTGLNQPQHF.

This clone was detected once. This sequence joins TRBV19 and TRBJ1-3; D ambiguous. This CDR3 has 15 amino acids. Germline V gene lookup returns CDR1 LNHDA and CDR2 SQIVND (reference sequence). V dropped 10 bases and J dropped 0 bases, with 16 bases sitting between them. Written as DNA, the CDR3 is TGTGCCACCTCCCACGACGGGTCCTCTGGAAACACCATATATTTT. The encoded protein is CATSHDGSSGNTIYF. The complete variable domain, with remaining parts taken from reference TRBV19 and TRBJ1-3, reads DGGITQSPKYLFRKEGQNVTLSCEQNLNHDAMYWYRQDPGQGLRLIYYSQIVNDFQKGDIAEGYSVSREKKESFPLTVTSAQKNPTAFYLCATSHDGSSGNTIYFGEGSWLTVV.

The chain carries TRBV19 and TRBJ2-7, with TRBD1 matching over 9 bases. Germline V gene sequence: CDR1 LNHDA, CDR2 SQIVND (reference sequence). CDR3 size: 13 residues. J lost 8 bases, V lost 6 bases, and 8 bases had no gene match. The CDR3 DNA follows: TGTGCCAGTAGCACCGACAGGGGGGAGAAGCAGTACTTC. Protein product: CASSTDRGEKQYF.

The chain has TRBV19 and TRBJ1-1; D possibly corresponds to TRBD1 (5 bases). V lost 3 bases and J lost 8, with 13 bases in between. Germline CDR1 is LNHDA and CDR2 is SQIVND (reference sequence). The CDR3 runs to 13 residues. The CDR3 sequence is CASSIRSTAEAFF. The CDR3 DNA sequence: TGTGCCAGTAGTATTCGTTCGACAGCCGAAGCTTTCTTT.

The rearrangement links TRBV7-8 to TRBJ1-2, with D possibly being TRBD1 (6 bases). CDR1 SGHVS and CDR2 FQNEAQ come from the germline V gene. V lost 2 bases and J 4 bases, leaving 11 bases between the germline ends. There are 14 residues in the CDR3. CDR3 nucleotides: TGTGCCAGCAGCTTATCCGGACAGCCCTATGGCTACACCTTC. It translates to CASSLSGQPYGYTF.

The CDR3 bases are TGTGCCATCAGTGAGTCGTCCCTTTTGCAGGGGACCCAGTACTTC. Translation: CAISESSLLQGTQYF. The chain is built from TRBV10-3 and TRBJ2-5, with TRBD1 as a possible D gene (5 bases). Trimming left V 0 bases short and J 7 bases short, with 15 bases between. CDR3 length: 15 amino acids. Germline CDR1 reads ENHRY; CDR2 reads SYGVKD.

The V call is TRBV3-1 (or the pseudogene TRBV3-2), the J call TRBJ2-2, with D possibly TRBD2 on 6 matching bases. The CDR3 extends over 18 amino acids. With 5 bases removed from V and 1 base from J, the gap between germline ends came to 20 bases. Germline CDR1 reads LGHDT; CDR2 reads YNNKEL (reference sequence). CDR3 region: CASSFSTRLVLNTGELFF. The CDR3 DNA is TGTGCCAGCAGCTTCTCCACTCGACTAGTCCTGAACACCGGGGAGCTGTTTTTT.

The J gene is TRBJ1-5, the V gene TRBV2; 8 nucleotides align to TRBD1. Per germline, CDR1 SNHLY and CDR2 FYNNEI. The CDR3 totals 14 residues. V shed 4 bases, J shed 8 bases, and the junction held 7 bases outside the gene matches. The CDR3 loop reads CASSADRGSEPQHF. DNA for the CDR3: TGTGCCAGCAGTGCAGACAGGGGTAGTGAGCCCCAGCATTTT.